The 3 T cell receptor beta chains in this list originate from one sample, sequenced in a study of cytomegalovirus exposure and HLA in healthy donors. PCR involved 60 Vbeta and 13 Jbeta primers. The data were produced by immunoSEQ multiplex PCR, yet TCRdb's version contains in-frame clones alone and is incomplete. The repertoire holds over 50,000 clones, with just under 85% as singletons. The specimen sequenced was PBMCs. Every receptor here comes from a man aged 40-49 years in good health and CMV-seronegative.

The chain combines TRBV7-3 with TRBJ2-1, with 10 bases aligning to TRBD2. Germline V CDR1 and CDR2: SGHTA, FQGTGA. This CDR3 comprises 16 residues. Trimming at V came to 5 bases and at J to 0 bases, leaving 4 bases not matched to a gene. CDR3 bases: TGTGCCAGCAGCCAAGCGGGGGGGTACTCCTACAATGAGCAGTTCTTC. Translating it yields CASSQAGGYSYNEQFF. The full variable domain, with the rest looked up from reference TRBV7-3 and TRBJ2-1, is GAGVSQTPSNKVTEKGKYVELRCDPISGHTALYWYRQSLGQGPEFLIYFQGTGAADDSGLPNDRFFAVRPEGSVSTLKIQRTERGDSAVYLCASSQAGGYSYNEQFFGPGTRLTVL.

This rearrangement joins TRBV5-4 to TRBJ2-7; D uncertain. From germline, CDR1 is SGHNT and CDR2 YYREEE (reference sequence). Trimming removed 0 bases from V and 5 bases from J, with 9 bases in between. The CDR3 sequence is 13 residues long. Here the CDR3 DNA reads TGTGCCAGCAGCTTGGCGGGTAGTAACGAGCAGTACGTC. This gives the protein CASSLAGSNEQYV.

The chain recombines TRBV7-2 with TRBJ1-6, with 8 bases that match TRBD1. This CDR3 has 14 amino acids. After removal of 5 bases from V and 9 bases from J, the junction contained 6 bases not matched to a gene. Germline values: CDR1 SGHTA, CDR2 FQGNSA. CDR3 sequence reads: CASSPGQGGSPLHF. The CDR3 region has the DNA TGTGCCAGCAGCCCCGGACAGGGTGGTTCACCCCTCCACTTT.